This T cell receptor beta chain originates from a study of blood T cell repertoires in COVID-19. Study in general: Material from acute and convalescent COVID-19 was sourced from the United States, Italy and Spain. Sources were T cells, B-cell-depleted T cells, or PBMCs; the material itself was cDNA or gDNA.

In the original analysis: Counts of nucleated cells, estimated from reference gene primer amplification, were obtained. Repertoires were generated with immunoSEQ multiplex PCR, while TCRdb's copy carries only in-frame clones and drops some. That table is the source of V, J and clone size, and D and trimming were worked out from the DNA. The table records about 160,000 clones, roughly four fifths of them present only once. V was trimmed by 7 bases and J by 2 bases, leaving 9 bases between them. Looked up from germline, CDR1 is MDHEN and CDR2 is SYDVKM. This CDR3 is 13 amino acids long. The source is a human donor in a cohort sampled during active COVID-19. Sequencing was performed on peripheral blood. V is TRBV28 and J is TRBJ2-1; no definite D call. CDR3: CASTPGPYNEQFF. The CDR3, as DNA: TGTGCCAGCACACCAGGCCCCTACAATGAGCAGTTCTTC. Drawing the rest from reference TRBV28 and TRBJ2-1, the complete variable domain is DVKVTQSSRYLVKRTGEKVFLECVQDMDHENMFWYRQDPGLGLRLIYFSYDVKMKEKGDIPEGYSVSREKKERFSLILESASTNQTSMYLCASTPGPYNEQFFGPGTRLTVL.